This TCR beta chain derives from a study of human thymus T cells. Study-level results: Among thymic and blood repertoires, usage of V and J genes appeared biased.

Corrective cardiac surgery supplied the resected thymus tissue. Corrective surgery for congenital heart defects was being performed on the healthy Finnish infants who were the donors. Data came from immunoSEQ multiplex PCR; TCRdb stores just in-frame clones and leaves some out. The sample lists around 120,000 clones; approximately 96% were seen once. Trimming removed 4 bases from V and 3 bases from J, with 22 bases in between. Germline V gene sequence: CDR1 SGHRS, CDR2 YFSETQ. This CDR3 contains 18 residues. With respect to this clone: What it recognizes is unknown.

The receptor was isolated from a boy younger than two with a congenital heart defect but otherwise immunologically healthy. This chain joins TRBV5-1 and TRBJ2-2; the D call may be TRBD1 or TRBD2 (5 bases each). Source material: thymus tissue. The CDR3 sequence is CASSRKSRDPRDTGELFF. CDR3 bases: TGCGCCAGCAGCCGAAAGAGCCGGGACCCTAGGGACACCGGGGAGCTGTTTTTT.